This TCR beta chain emerged from a study of blood T cell repertoires in COVID-19. TCRdb's copy holds only in-frame clones and misses some; the assay was immunoSEQ multiplex PCR. The table lists roughly 57,000 clones, about 89% of them singletons. Germline CDR1 LGHNA, CDR2 YNFKEQ. V was pared by 4 bases and J by 3 bases, with 8 bases of the junction left unmatched. The CDR3 is 17 amino acids. The rearrangement uses TRBV4-2 and TRBJ2-2; 10 bases agree with TRBD1. This TCR was recovered from a human donor in a cohort sampled during active COVID-19. The sequencing sample was made of peripheral blood. The CDR3 DNA is TGTGCCAGCAGCCCCAGGAAGGGGACAGGGGACACCGGGGAGCTGTTTTTT. Translation gives CASSPRKGTGDTGELFF.